One T cell receptor (beta chain) is described in this entry. This sample stems from a study of blood T cells in healthy people across ages. V was cut by 4 bases and J by 2 bases, with 18 bases left in between. CDR1 and CDR2 from the germline V gene are GTSNPN and SVGIG (reference sequence). CDR3 length: 17 residues. The authors ran a second PCR of about 6 to 12 cycles using a sample-barcoded 5' primer and a J-beta primer mix. TCRdb re-derived calls from the 5' RACE reads in MiXCR, one entry per CDR3 protein. The profile shows more than 1.4 million distinct CDR3 sequences, approximately 42% of them singletons.

Material: blood. V and J are TRBV30 and TRBJ1-6; a possible D gene is TRBD1 (5 bases). The TCR comes from a young woman in good health. DNA for the CDR3: TGTGCCTGGAAGCTCGCCCTCGGGGGTGCCTATAATTCACCCCTCCACTTT. As protein: CAWKLALGGAYNSPLHF.